This T cell receptor beta chain was identified during a study of blood T cells in healthy people across ages. General study points: Total diversity from one million sequenced T cells was likely underestimated.

A J-beta primer mix and a sample-barcoded 5' primer were used in a second PCR of roughly 6 to 12 cycles. Each cDNA was tagged by a template-switch adaptor containing 12 random nucleotides. Any given sample supplied a minimum of 3 million CDR3-containing paired-end reads. Each CDR3 protein gets one entry after TCRdb re-called the 5' RACE reads with MiXCR. The sample lists fewer than 950,000 distinct CDR3 sequences, approximately 53% occurring once. Only a few counts were recorded for this clonotype. Its antigen remains unidentified. The source of this sequence is a man of 80 years or more in good health. Sequenced: blood.

DNA for the CDR3: TGTGCCAGCAGCTTTGGGAGGGGACACTATGGCTACACCTTC. It translates to CASSFGRGHYGYTF. The chain couples TRBV11-2 to TRBJ1-2; D might be TRBD1 (5 bases). Trimming took off 3 bases at V and 3 bases at J, with 11 bases between the two ends. In germline, CDR1 is SGHAT, CDR2 FQNNGV. The CDR3 length is 14 residues.